Below, 23 T cell receptor beta chains from the same sample are listed, as sequenced in a study of cytotoxic CD8 clonotypes in ibrutinib-treated CLL. Assay: immunoSEQ multiplex PCR; the TCRdb copy retains only in-frame clones and omits some. Of 110,000 to 150,000 clones in the sample, about 80% were seen once. The source material was PBMCs, sampled after 12 months of ibrutinib treatment. These receptors were collected from a human donor with chronic lymphocytic leukemia.

This clone has at least ten counts. This chain uses TRBV5-1 with TRBJ2-7, with a weak D call TRBD1 (6 bases). Per germline, CDR1 SGHRS and CDR2 YFSETQ. This CDR3 comprises 15 residues. Trimming removed 4 bases at V and 2 bases at J, with 16 bases between. The CDR3 DNA follows: TGCGCCAGCAGCCCCTACGTGGACAGCCCCTACGAGCAGTACTTC. This sequence encodes CASSPYVDSPYEQYF. Filled out from reference TRBV5-1 and TRBJ2-7, the complete variable domain reads KAGVTQTPRYLIKTRGQQVTLSCSPISGHRSVSWYQQTPGQGLQFLFEYFSETQRNKGNFPGRFSGRQFSNSRSEMNVSTLELGDSALYLCASSPYVDSPYEQYFGPGTRLTVT.

The J gene is TRBJ2-6, the V gene TRBV7-2; D ambiguous. V dropped 0 bases and J dropped 0 bases, with 9 bases sitting between them. CDR1 is SGHTA and CDR2 is FQGNSA in the germline V gene. The CDR3 covers 17 residues. CDR3 sequence: CASSLASLASGANVLTF. Written as DNA, the CDR3 is TGTGCCAGCAGCTTAGCCTCCCTTGCCTCTGGGGCCAACGTCCTGACTTTC.

There are a few counts of this clone. The genes are TRBV7-2 and TRBJ2-2; possible D gene TRBD1, 6 bases. V shed 2 bases and J shed 2 bases, with 9 bases lying between them. Germline CDR1 and CDR2: SGHTA and FQGNSA. The CDR3 has 15 residues. The CDR3 sequence: CASSLRQANTGELFF. CDR3 nucleotides: TGTGCCAGCAGCTTACGACAGGCCAACACCGGGGAGCTGTTTTTT.

This chain connects TRBV9 to TRBJ2-1, with D possibly being TRBD2 (6 bases). V was shortened by 4 bases and J by 9 bases, with 11 bases between the two germline ends. Germline V CDR1 and CDR2: SGDLS, YYNGEE. The CDR3 runs 12 residues. The CDR3 bases are TGTGCCAGCAGCTTACAGGAGGGTGAGCAGTTCTTC. Encoded protein: CASSLQEGEQFF.

The chain is built from TRBV10-3 and TRBJ2-7; 7 positions agree with TRBD2. V shed 3 bases and J 2 bases; nucleotides not matched to a gene: 7. The CDR3 loop spans 15 amino acids. Germline-derived CDR1 and CDR2 are ENHRY and SYGVKD. The CDR3 DNA reads as TGTGCCATCAGTGACGTTTCGGGAGGTCCCTACGAGCAGTACTTC. This gives the protein CAISDVSGGPYEQYF.

The J gene is TRBJ1-2, the V gene TRBV7-2; a weak D match, TRBD1 (6 bases). CDR3 length: 17 residues. From germline, CDR1 is SGHTA and CDR2 FQGNSA. The V and J ends lost 0 bases and 6 bases respectively, with 20 bases between them. The CDR3 region has the DNA TGTGCCAGCAGCTTAGCGGGGGCAGGGGTATCGGTGGATGGCTACACCTTC. Translation: CASSLAGAGVSVDGYTF.

This clone was detected only a few times. V is TRBV4-1 and J is TRBJ1-5, with a possible D match to TRBD1 (6 bases). The CDR3 spans 15 residues. Trimming took 2 bases from V and 9 from J, leaving 17 bases between them. CDR1 and CDR2 (germline): MGHRA, YSYEKL. CDR3 amino acids: CASSQRDTWFLPQHF. The CDR3 bases are TGCGCCAGCAGCCAAAGGGACACGTGGTTCCTGCCCCAGCATTTT.

This clone was seen only a few times. The chain links TRBV7-9 to TRBJ2-7, with D unclear. The V and J ends lost 3 bases and 9 bases respectively, with 12 bases between them. The CDR3 spans 12 residues. CDR1 is SEHNR and CDR2 is FQNEAQ in the germline V gene (reference sequence). CDR3 coding DNA: TGTGCCAGCAGCTTGAAGGCTACCGGGCAGTACTTC. Its translation: CASSLKATGQYF.

This CDR3 reads CASSQDANSNQPQHF. The CDR3 DNA sequence: TGCGCCAGCAGCCAAGATGCTAATAGCAATCAGCCCCAGCATTTT. The chain combines TRBV5-1 with TRBJ1-5; D is ambiguous. The germline V gene has CDR1 SGHRS and CDR2 YFSETQ. Trimming cost V 4 bases and J 0 bases, with 11 bases left between them. This CDR3 is built from 15 residues. Drawing the rest from reference TRBV5-1 and TRBJ1-5, the complete variable domain is KAGVTQTPRYLIKTRGQQVTLSCSPISGHRSVSWYQQTPGQGLQFLFEYFSETQRNKGNFPGRFSGRQFSNSRSEMNVSTLELGDSALYLCASSQDANSNQPQHFGDGTRLSIL.

This clone occurred a few times. J is TRBJ1-4 and V is TRBV27; D not certain. The CDR3 is made up of 15 amino acids. The V gene's germline CDR1 is MNHEY and CDR2 SMNVEV (reference sequence). V gave up 5 bases and J gave up 0 bases, with 10 bases separating them. The CDR3 DNA sequence: TGTGCCAGCAGTCGCGGCGGAACAACTAATGAAAAACTGTTTTTT. It yields the protein CASSRGGTTNEKLFF.

J is TRBJ1-4 and V is TRBV2; TRBD1 matches 7 bases. This CDR3 contains 15 residues. Germline CDR1 reads SNHLY; CDR2 reads FYNNEI. Trimming took 0 bases from V and 9 from J; bases not matched to a gene: 7. This CDR3 reads CASSEARQGPQKLFF. CDR3 DNA: TGTGCCAGCAGTGAAGCGCGACAGGGACCGCAAAAACTGTTTTTT.

This rearrangement joins TRBV27 to TRBJ2-2; D is undetermined. CDR3 length: 14 residues. Germline V lookup: CDR1 MNHEY, CDR2 SMNVEV (reference sequence). Trimming pared 3 bases from V and 1 base from J, leaving 6 bases between. Written as DNA, the CDR3 is TGTGCCAGCAGTTTTTCCAGGAACACCGGGGAGCTGTTTTTT. It translates to CASSFSRNTGELFF.

This sequence joins TRBV7-2 and TRBJ2-3, with 15 nucleotides matching TRBD2. The CDR3 extends over 16 amino acids. Germline V CDR1 and CDR2: SGHTA, FQGNSA. V was clipped by 5 bases and J by 9 bases; unmatched bases: 9. As DNA, the CDR3 is TGTGCCAGCAGCAAAGCCGGACTAGCGGGAGGGGGAACGCAGTATTTT. Amino acid sequence: CASSKAGLAGGGTQYF.

This clone has just one count. The chain combines TRBV6-1 with TRBJ2-7, with TRBD2 matching 9 bases. Germline assignment: CDR1 MNHNS and CDR2 SASEGT. V lost 7 bases to trimming and J lost 7 bases; unmatched junction nucleotides: 8. The CDR3 sequence is 13 residues long. CDR3 nucleotide sequence: TGTGCCAGCAAGGCTAGCGGGATCGGTGAGCAGTACTTC. Translating it yields CASKASGIGEQYF.

V and J are TRBV20-1 and TRBJ2-7; D remains ambiguous. V was pared by 3 bases and J by 8 bases, with 11 bases between. Germline assignment: CDR1 DFQATT and CDR2 SNEGSKA (reference sequence). CDR3 length: 11 residues. CDR3 bases: TGCAGTGCTAGTATTTCTCCTCAGCAGTACTTC. Residues: CSASISPQQYF.

V and J are TRBV11-2 and TRBJ2-3, with 9 positions matching TRBD2. CDR1 and CDR2 from the germline V gene are SGHAT and FQNNGV. V shed 2 bases and J 4 bases; nucleotides not matched to a gene: 10. This CDR3 spans 17 amino acids. As DNA, the CDR3 is TGTGCCAGCAGCTTATTGGTCCTTAGCGGGGGAGCAGATACGCAGTATTTT. It yields the protein CASSLLVLSGGADTQYF.

V and J are TRBV27 and TRBJ2-1; TRBD1 matches at 8 bases. This CDR3 spans 17 amino acids. Per the germline V gene, CDR1 is MNHEY and CDR2 is SMNVEV (reference sequence). Losses at the gene ends were 6 bases for V and 10 bases for J; bases not matched to a gene: 20. CDR3 loop: CASRERTGGTLTGEQFF. CDR3 DNA sequence: TGTGCCAGCAGAGAAAGAACAGGGGGTACCCTCACGGGAGAGCAGTTCTTC.

This clone was observed a handful of times. V is TRBV9 and J is TRBJ2-4; 10 bases fit TRBD1. Trimming at V came to 3 bases and at J to 7 bases, leaving 4 bases not matched to a gene. This CDR3 has 14 amino acids. Germline V gene lookup returns CDR1 SGDLS and CDR2 YYNGEE. CDR3 nucleotides: TGTGCCAGCAGCGCGGGACAGGGGATGAACATTCAGTACTTC. Its translation: CASSAGQGMNIQYF.

V usage is TRBV7-9 and J usage is TRBJ2-7, with a possible D match to TRBD2 (5 bases). The germline gives CDR1 SEHNR, CDR2 FQNEAQ (reference sequence). The CDR3 consists of 13 residues. Trimming removed 2 bases from V and 4 bases from J, with 9 bases in between. DNA for the CDR3: TGTGCCAGCAGCTTATCCCGGACTTACGAGCAGTACTTC. Its translation is CASSLSRTYEQYF.

In the case of this clone: The junction differs from germline at one of its ends, possibly a read error. V and J are TRBV28 and TRBJ2-4; possibly TRBD1 for D (5 bases). Per germline, CDR1 MDHEN and CDR2 SYDVKM. The CDR3 is 12 amino acids. The CDR3 nucleotides are TGTGCCAGCAGTTCGACACGAAAGGGGTATTCCTTC. Residues: CASSSTRKGYSF. The whole variable domain, filled in from reference TRBV28 and TRBJ2-4, reads DVKVTQSSRYLVKRTGEKVFLECVQDMDHENMFWYRQDPGLGLRLIYFSYDVKMKEKGDIPEGYSVSREKKERFSLILESASTNQTSMYLCASSSTRKGYSFGAGTRLSVL.

V gene TRBV11-1 combines with J gene TRBJ2-1; D unclear. CDR3 length: 12 amino acids. Trimming took 4 bases from V and 9 from J, leaving 10 bases between them. Per germline, CDR1 SGHAT and CDR2 FQDESV (reference sequence). The CDR3 loop reads CASSSYTTEQFF. CDR3 nucleotide sequence: TGTGCCAGCAGCTCCTACACGACTGAGCAGTTCTTC. The whole variable domain, filled in from reference TRBV11-1 and TRBJ2-1, reads EAEVAQSPRYKITEKSQAVAFWCDPISGHATLYWYRQILGQGPELLVQFQDESVVDDSQLPKDRFSAERLKGVDSTLKIQPAELGDSAMYLCASSSYTTEQFFGPGTRLTVL.

This chain joins TRBV5-1 and TRBJ2-3, with D possibly matching TRBD2 (6 bases). V dropped 0 bases and J dropped 0 bases, with 11 bases sitting between them. Per germline, CDR1 SGHRS and CDR2 YFSETQ. CDR3 length equals 16 residues. CDR3 DNA: TGCGCCAGCAGCTTGGCTCTAGCGATTAGCACAGATACGCAGTATTTT. As protein: CASSLALAISTDTQYF.

The V gene is TRBV27, the J gene TRBJ2-7; D perhaps matches TRBD1 (5 bases). From germline, CDR1 is MNHEY and CDR2 SMNVEV (reference sequence). V was trimmed by 3 bases and J by 7 bases, leaving 16 bases between them. This CDR3 comprises 14 residues. CDR3 amino acids: CASSLGIGASEQYF. In nucleotides, the CDR3 is TGTGCCAGCAGTTTGGGGATTGGGGCGAGTGAGCAGTACTTC.